These 23 T cell receptor beta chains originate from one sample sequenced in a study of blood T cell repertoires in COVID-19 (dated by TCRdb to 2019 to 2021). Library preparation was by the immunoSEQ multiplex PCR assay. This immuneACCESS table, as held by TCRdb, lists in-frame sequences with V and J called but not all clones. Of the missing ones, under half trace to an unresolved V gene in checked studies; the others have no known cause. The sample data list some 150,000 clones, and around 90% of these were observed just once. The ten biggest clones cover roughly 4% of the sample. Sequences were obtained from peripheral blood. The receptors derive from a woman aged 60-75 years with active or convalescent COVID-19.

This clone was picked up a small number of times. The CDR3 coding sequence is TGTGCCAGTAGTTGGTCGGGGGGCGACAATGAGCAGTTCTTC. Protein sequence: CASSWSGGDNEQFF. The chain couples TRBV19 to TRBJ2-1, with a tentative D call TRBD2 (7 bases). The CDR3 is 14 amino acids. Germline V gene sequence: CDR1 LNHDA, CDR2 SQIVND (reference sequence). V lost 5 bases and J 5 bases, leaving 13 bases between the germline ends. The full variable domain, in which reference TRBV19 and TRBJ2-1 provide the parts outside the CDR3, is DGGITQSPKYLFRKEGQNVTLSCEQNLNHDAMYWYRQDPGQGLRLIYYSQIVNDFQKGDIAEGYSVSREKKESFPLTVTSAQKNPTAFYLCASSWSGGDNEQFFGPGTRLTVL.

The V and J genes are TRBV5-1 and TRBJ1-5, with D tentatively TRBD1 (5 bases). Trimming stripped 4 bases from V and 1 base from J, with 15 bases between. The CDR3 is 16 residues long. Per germline, CDR1 SGHRS and CDR2 YFSETQ. CDR3 region: CASSPGVGLSNQPQHF. The CDR3 DNA reads as TGCGCCAGCAGCCCGGGGGTAGGGCTGAGCAATCAGCCCCAGCATTTT.

The table lists this clone with a few counts. The J gene is TRBJ1-4, the V gene TRBV29-1; D remains ambiguous. Germline CDR1 and CDR2: SQVTM and ANQGSEA. This CDR3 has 12 amino acids. Trimming cost V 8 bases and J 13 bases, with 20 bases left between them. DNA for the CDR3: TGCAGCCCGGTGAGGAGTCCGTTGGGACTGTTTTTT. Translating gives CSPVRSPLGLFF.

V and J are TRBV19 and TRBJ2-2; 10 bases line up with TRBD1. The CDR3 runs to 15 residues. V shed 3 bases and J 6 bases; nucleotides not matched to a gene: 4. Germline V lookup: CDR1 LNHDA, CDR2 SQIVND (reference sequence). CDR3 DNA: TGTGCCAGTAGTATGACAGGGGGCAATTCCGGGGAGCTGTTTTTT. Encoded protein: CASSMTGGNSGELFF.

V gene TRBV28 combines with J gene TRBJ1-2, with TRBD1 matching 8 bases. V shed 4 bases, J shed 5 bases, and the junction held 0 bases outside the gene matches. CDR1 is MDHEN and CDR2 is SYDVKM in the germline V gene. The CDR3 is made up of 12 amino acids. This chain's CDR3 is CASSWTGYGYTF. The DNA for the CDR3 is TGTGCCAGCAGTTGGACAGGGTATGGCTACACCTTC.

The rearrangement joins TRBV7-2 to TRBJ2-3; possible D gene TRBD2, 5 bases. Trimming removed 3 bases from V and 3 bases from J, with 10 bases in between. Germline-derived CDR1 and CDR2 are SGHTA and FQGNSA. The CDR3 covers 14 residues. CDR3 in amino acids: CASSFGGRTDTQYF. For the CDR3, the DNA is TGTGCCAGCAGCTTTGGAGGCAGAACAGATACGCAGTATTTT.

The CDR3 reads CASSQVAVWAPNTEAFF. The CDR3 nucleotides are TGCGCCAGCAGCCAAGTCGCTGTGTGGGCACCGAACACTGAAGCTTTCTTT. The V gene is TRBV4-1, the J gene TRBJ1-1; D is unresolved. With 1 base removed from V and 1 base from J, the gap between germline ends came to 16 bases. The CDR3 is made up of 17 amino acids. Germline V gene data show CDR1 as MGHRA and CDR2 as YSYEKL.

The rearrangement links TRBV7-9 to TRBJ1-4; 9 positions agree with TRBD1. The CDR3 spans 14 residues. Germline CDR1 is SEHNR and CDR2 is FQNEAQ (reference sequence). J lost 6 bases, V lost 6 bases, and 5 bases had no gene match. The chain's CDR3 is CASRGQGGYEKLFF. The CDR3 DNA sequence: TGTGCCAGCAGGGGACAGGGTGGATATGAAAAACTGTTTTTT.

This clone appeared once. V gene TRBV20-1 combines with J gene TRBJ2-3, with TRBD2 as a possible D gene (6 bases). Germline V lookup: CDR1 DFQATT, CDR2 SNEGSKA (reference sequence). Trimming left V 3 bases short and J 1 base short, with 11 bases between. This CDR3 comprises 14 residues. The CDR3 protein is CSASLALRTDTQYF. CDR3 bases: TGCAGTGCTAGTCTAGCGTTGCGCACAGATACGCAGTATTTT.

This chain links TRBV6-6 with TRBJ1-1, with TRBD1 matching 9 bases. Trimming cost V 5 bases and J 5 bases; bases outside gene matches: 15. Per the germline V gene, CDR1 is MNHNY and CDR2 is SVGAGI (reference sequence). The CDR3 has 17 residues. CDR3 in amino acids: CASSPGRRTGAGTEAFF. CDR3 DNA sequence: TGTGCCAGCAGTCCAGGTCGTCGGACAGGGGCTGGGACTGAAGCTTTCTTT.

The V and J genes are TRBV19 and TRBJ2-7; D ambiguous. The V and J ends lost 1 base and 3 bases respectively, with 7 bases between them. The V gene's germline CDR1 is LNHDA and CDR2 SQIVND (reference sequence). CDR3 length equals 13 residues. CDR3 sequence (DNA): TGTGCCAGTAGTATAGGGAGCGACTACGAGCAGTACTTC. Protein: CASSIGSDYEQYF.

The J gene is TRBJ1-1, the V gene TRBV29-1; D gene uncertain. V lost 5 bases, J lost 8 bases, and 12 bases lay in between. Germline V gene lookup returns CDR1 SQVTM and CDR2 ANQGSEA. The CDR3 is 11 residues long. The CDR3 sequence is CSVTPGGEAFF. CDR3 in DNA: TGCAGCGTTACCCCCGGCGGAGAAGCTTTCTTT.

The chain recombines TRBV18 with TRBJ2-5, with 8 bases aligning to TRBD1. The CDR3 sequence is 13 residues long. CDR1 and CDR2 from the germline V gene are KGHSH and LQKENI. V was pared by 5 bases and J by 2 bases, with 1 base of the junction left unmatched. The CDR3 coding sequence is TGTGCCAGCTCAGGGACAGGTCAAGAGACCCAGTACTTC. This codes for CASSGTGQETQYF.

This rearrangement joins TRBV7-9 to TRBJ2-7, with a weak D call TRBD1 (6 bases). Trimming shortened V by 1 base and J by 5 bases, and 12 bases separated the two germline ends. Germline CDR1 and CDR2: SEHNR and FQNEAQ (reference sequence). The CDR3 has 14 amino acids. CDR3: CASSLGQAVNEQYF. The CDR3 region has the DNA TGTGCCAGCAGCTTAGGACAGGCAGTTAACGAGCAGTACTTC. The variable domain in full, with the rest retrieved from reference TRBV7-9 and TRBJ2-7, is DTGVSQNPRHKITKRGQNVTFRCDPISEHNRLYWYRQTLGQGPEFLTYFQNEAQLEKSRLLSDRFSAERPKGSFSTLEIQRTEQGDSAMYLCASSLGQAVNEQYFGPGTRLTVT.

This chain uses TRBV18 with TRBJ2-1; a weak D match, TRBD2 (5 bases). Germline lookup yields CDR1 KGHSH and CDR2 LQKENI. CDR3 size: 17 residues. The V end was cut by 2 bases, the J end by 9 bases, with 23 bases between. The CDR3 region is CASSPSGSGGLSSEQFF. The CDR3 nucleotides are TGTGCCAGCTCACCAAGCGGTTCGGGTGGGCTTTCCAGTGAGCAGTTCTTC.

This clone was observed a handful of times. This chain connects TRBV19 to TRBJ2-2; 9 bases map to TRBD1. The germline CDR1 and CDR2 sequences are LNHDA and SQIVND (reference sequence). With V trimmed by 8 bases and J by 4 bases, 8 bases remained unmatched. CDR3 length: 15 residues. This chain's CDR3 is CASEDRDRVTGELFF. The CDR3 DNA sequence: TGTGCCAGTGAGGACCGGGACAGGGTCACCGGGGAGCTGTTTTTT. The full variable domain, completed using reference TRBV19 and TRBJ2-2, is DGGITQSPKYLFRKEGQNVTLSCEQNLNHDAMYWYRQDPGQGLRLIYYSQIVNDFQKGDIAEGYSVSREKKESFPLTVTSAQKNPTAFYLCASEDRDRVTGELFFGEGSRLTVL.

The V call is TRBV3-1 (or the pseudogene TRBV3-2), the J call TRBJ1-2; 7 bases align to TRBD1. Trimming removed 0 bases from V and 12 bases from J; junction bases left unmatched: 19. The CDR3 is 17 residues long. The germline V gene encodes CDR1 LGHDT and CDR2 YNNKEL (reference sequence). CDR3 residues: CASSQDRQGPPSPYNTF. The CDR3 DNA reads TGTGCCAGCAGCCAAGACCGACAGGGACCTCCATCCCCATACAACACCTTC.

The chain carries TRBV10-3 and TRBJ2-1, with 8 bases matching TRBD1. The CDR3 is 12 residues long. Germline CDR1 reads ENHRY; CDR2 reads SYGVKD. J gave up 5 bases and V 11 bases, and 5 bases lay outside the gene matches. CDR3 sequence: CAGGTGDNEQFF. CDR3 in DNA: TGTGCCGGGGGGACAGGAGACAATGAGCAGTTCTTC.

This rearrangement joins TRBV21-1 to TRBJ2-6; TRBD2, the table's D call, lacks a check against the DNA. TRBV21-1 represents a pseudogene. CDR3 length equals 19 residues. DNA for the CDR3: TGTGCCAGCAGCATAGGTATCGGGGGTTTATGCTCTGGGGCCAACGTCCTGACTTTC. Protein: CASSIGIGGLCSGANVLTF.

The chain uses TRBV19 and TRBJ1-4; D remains ambiguous. V was clipped by 5 bases and J by 3 bases, with 13 bases between them. Germline CDR1 LNHDA, CDR2 SQIVND (reference sequence). CDR3 size: 15 residues. The CDR3 DNA reads TGTGCCAGTAGTGCCACCGGGATACCTAATGAAAAACTGTTTTTT. Its protein product is CASSATGIPNEKLFF. Full variable domain (rest looked up from reference TRBV19 and TRBJ1-4): DGGITQSPKYLFRKEGQNVTLSCEQNLNHDAMYWYRQDPGQGLRLIYYSQIVNDFQKGDIAEGYSVSREKKESFPLTVTSAQKNPTAFYLCASSATGIPNEKLFFGSGTQLSVL.

The V gene is TRBV29-1, the J gene TRBJ2-3; a possible D gene is TRBD1 (6 bases). The V end was cut by 6 bases, the J end by 4 bases, with 20 bases between. Germline lookup yields CDR1 SQVTM and CDR2 ANQGSEA. This CDR3 has 15 amino acids. CDR3 in amino acids: CSVETGLRISDTQYF. CDR3 nucleotides: TGCAGCGTGGAAACAGGGCTCCGAATTTCAGATACGCAGTATTTT.

This clone was found once. The chain employs TRBV6-2 or TRBV6-3 and TRBJ2-1; TRBD1 might be the D (6 bases). CDR3 length equals 14 residues. Trimming cost V 4 bases and J 4 bases, with 11 bases left between them. Germline V gene data show CDR1 as MNHEY and CDR2 as SVGEGT. The CDR3 region has the DNA TGTGCCAGCAGTTTCCGGGACATTTACAATGAGCAGTTCTTC. As protein: CASSFRDIYNEQFF.

J is TRBJ2-3 and V is TRBV5-1, with no clear D. Trimming took 0 bases from V and 2 from J, leaving 7 bases between them. CDR3 length: 14 amino acids. CDR1 and CDR2 from the germline V gene are SGHRS and YFSETQ. This chain's CDR3 is CASSLGSPTDTQYF. In DNA, the CDR3 is TGCGCCAGCAGCTTGGGTAGTCCCACAGATACGCAGTATTTT.